This entry describes one TCR beta chain. This sample is drawn from a study of T cell changes during pregnancy in multiple sclerosis. V dropped 9 bases and J dropped 3 bases, with 22 bases sitting between them. The germline V gene has CDR1 MNHEY and CDR2 SMNVEV (reference sequence). The CDR3 consists of 16 residues. Repertoires were generated with immunoSEQ multiplex PCR, while TCRdb's copy carries only in-frame clones and drops some. The table includes some 21,000 clones, roughly 89% detected once. The chain combines TRBV27 with TRBJ2-3; a weak D match, TRBD2 (5 bases). This specimen consisted of CD8+ T cells from peripheral blood mononuclear cells, obtained in the second trimester of pregnancy. This TCR came from a female donor in good health, enrolled as a control in a pregnancy study. CDR3 amino acids: CASREIRGGRTDTQYF. CDR3 coding DNA: TGTGCCAGTCGGGAAATCCGAGGCGGGCGAACAGATACGCAGTATTTT.